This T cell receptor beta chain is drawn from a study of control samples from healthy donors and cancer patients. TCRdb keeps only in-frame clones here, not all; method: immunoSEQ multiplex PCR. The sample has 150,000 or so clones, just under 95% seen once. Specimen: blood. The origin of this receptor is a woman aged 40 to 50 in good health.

This CDR3 reads CASSFAQRETQYF. In DNA, the CDR3 is TGTGCCAGCAGCTTCGCCCAGAGAGAGACCCAGTACTTC. This chain links TRBV7-3 with TRBJ2-5; D is undetermined. The CDR3 is 13 residues long. The V and J ends lost 3 bases and 4 bases respectively, with 9 bases between them. The germline V gene encodes CDR1 SGHTA and CDR2 FQGTGA.